This T cell receptor (beta chain) came from a study of CD8 T cells in ankylosing spondylitis (dated 2017 in TCRdb). Regarding the complete study: The study profiled T cell receptor beta repertoires in healthy donors and ankylosing spondylitis patients to find disease-linked TCR variants. In total, the full study cohort was made up of about 99 healthy donors and 25 to 30 ankylosing spondylitis patients. Peripheral blood was sampled, and synovial fluid was additionally collected from ankylosing spondylitis patients. Overall study outcomes, separate from this receptor: Some motif variants had previously been reported in the synovial fluid and blood of reactive arthritis patients, which suggests shared mechanisms of disease initiation. The disease-linked clones showed a CD8+ phenotype and occurred at relatively low frequencies in peripheral blood. A TCR beta motif of several highly homologous amino acid variants appeared characteristic of blood from ankylosing spondylitis patients. The disease-linked clones were reported to be significantly enriched in matched synovial fluid samples from ankylosing spondylitis patients.

Sequencing used an Illumina HiSeq 2500. Quantitative 5'-RACE with molecular barcodes was used to prepare TCR beta libraries. Per the source publication's procedure: To identify disease-linked TCR variants, a new computational method was used, one built on a probabilistic model of VDJ rearrangement. The public reads were reanalyzed by TCRdb: fastp trimming at Q25, MiXCR alignment, in-frame beta chains only. Duplicate CDR3 protein sequences are folded into a single record with the most common DNA and genes. The V and J calls were not made by the authors but by TCRdb's processing. This sample has more than 600,000 distinct CDR3 sequences in its table, and roughly 19% of those were observed once. 19% of the sample belongs to the ten largest clones. This clonotype was picked up a small number of times. Its cognate antigen has yet to be identified. There are no base qualities to consult, and no much larger clone falls within one base.

CDR1 and CDR2 are drawn from the germline V gene (reference sequence): DFQATT, SNEGSKA. The junction shows trimming of 0 bases on V and 5 bases on J, and the gene matches do not reach 8 bases of it. The CDR3 contains 17 residues, cysteine and phenylalanine counted. The DNA shown is the 51-base CDR3, in frame from base 1. In this chain, TRBV20-1 is recombined with TRBJ2-2; 11 bases in the middle match TRBD1. Sequenced: blood, either unsorted or a sorted T cell fraction (not recorded which). The TCR comes from a male donor with ankylosing spondylitis. Here is the DNA: TGCAGTGCTAGAGAGCCAACGGGACAGGGGGGAACCGGGGAGCTGTTTTTT. This sequence encodes CSAREPTGQGGTGELFF.